This T cell receptor beta chain was captured by sequencing in a study of shared clonotypes between healthy human individuals. This table comes from immunoSEQ multiplex PCR, and its TCRdb copy is limited to in-frame clones, with some not included. This table has approximately 2.3 million clones, 80% to 95% appearing once. A note on this clone: No antigen is known for it.

General observations from the study: Between a few donors, naive CD4 clonotypes were shared at a level of about 5%.

Germline V gene sequence: CDR1 LNHDA, CDR2 SQIVND (reference sequence). The V gene end was trimmed by 5 bases and the J gene end by 5 bases; junction bases not matched to a gene: 12. The CDR3 is made up of 16 amino acids. This receptor was obtained from a man between 18 and 29 years old in good health. Some clones in this sample may be carry-over from other donors' samples. The chain has TRBV19 and TRBJ2-7; TRBD2 matches 10 bases. The sample consisted of naive CD4+ T cells from PBMCs. Subset of the sample: CD45RA+ positively selected. This CDR3 reads CASSGTSAERGDEQYF. The CDR3 DNA is TGTGCCAGTAGTGGGACTAGCGCCGAAAGGGGCGACGAGCAGTACTTC.